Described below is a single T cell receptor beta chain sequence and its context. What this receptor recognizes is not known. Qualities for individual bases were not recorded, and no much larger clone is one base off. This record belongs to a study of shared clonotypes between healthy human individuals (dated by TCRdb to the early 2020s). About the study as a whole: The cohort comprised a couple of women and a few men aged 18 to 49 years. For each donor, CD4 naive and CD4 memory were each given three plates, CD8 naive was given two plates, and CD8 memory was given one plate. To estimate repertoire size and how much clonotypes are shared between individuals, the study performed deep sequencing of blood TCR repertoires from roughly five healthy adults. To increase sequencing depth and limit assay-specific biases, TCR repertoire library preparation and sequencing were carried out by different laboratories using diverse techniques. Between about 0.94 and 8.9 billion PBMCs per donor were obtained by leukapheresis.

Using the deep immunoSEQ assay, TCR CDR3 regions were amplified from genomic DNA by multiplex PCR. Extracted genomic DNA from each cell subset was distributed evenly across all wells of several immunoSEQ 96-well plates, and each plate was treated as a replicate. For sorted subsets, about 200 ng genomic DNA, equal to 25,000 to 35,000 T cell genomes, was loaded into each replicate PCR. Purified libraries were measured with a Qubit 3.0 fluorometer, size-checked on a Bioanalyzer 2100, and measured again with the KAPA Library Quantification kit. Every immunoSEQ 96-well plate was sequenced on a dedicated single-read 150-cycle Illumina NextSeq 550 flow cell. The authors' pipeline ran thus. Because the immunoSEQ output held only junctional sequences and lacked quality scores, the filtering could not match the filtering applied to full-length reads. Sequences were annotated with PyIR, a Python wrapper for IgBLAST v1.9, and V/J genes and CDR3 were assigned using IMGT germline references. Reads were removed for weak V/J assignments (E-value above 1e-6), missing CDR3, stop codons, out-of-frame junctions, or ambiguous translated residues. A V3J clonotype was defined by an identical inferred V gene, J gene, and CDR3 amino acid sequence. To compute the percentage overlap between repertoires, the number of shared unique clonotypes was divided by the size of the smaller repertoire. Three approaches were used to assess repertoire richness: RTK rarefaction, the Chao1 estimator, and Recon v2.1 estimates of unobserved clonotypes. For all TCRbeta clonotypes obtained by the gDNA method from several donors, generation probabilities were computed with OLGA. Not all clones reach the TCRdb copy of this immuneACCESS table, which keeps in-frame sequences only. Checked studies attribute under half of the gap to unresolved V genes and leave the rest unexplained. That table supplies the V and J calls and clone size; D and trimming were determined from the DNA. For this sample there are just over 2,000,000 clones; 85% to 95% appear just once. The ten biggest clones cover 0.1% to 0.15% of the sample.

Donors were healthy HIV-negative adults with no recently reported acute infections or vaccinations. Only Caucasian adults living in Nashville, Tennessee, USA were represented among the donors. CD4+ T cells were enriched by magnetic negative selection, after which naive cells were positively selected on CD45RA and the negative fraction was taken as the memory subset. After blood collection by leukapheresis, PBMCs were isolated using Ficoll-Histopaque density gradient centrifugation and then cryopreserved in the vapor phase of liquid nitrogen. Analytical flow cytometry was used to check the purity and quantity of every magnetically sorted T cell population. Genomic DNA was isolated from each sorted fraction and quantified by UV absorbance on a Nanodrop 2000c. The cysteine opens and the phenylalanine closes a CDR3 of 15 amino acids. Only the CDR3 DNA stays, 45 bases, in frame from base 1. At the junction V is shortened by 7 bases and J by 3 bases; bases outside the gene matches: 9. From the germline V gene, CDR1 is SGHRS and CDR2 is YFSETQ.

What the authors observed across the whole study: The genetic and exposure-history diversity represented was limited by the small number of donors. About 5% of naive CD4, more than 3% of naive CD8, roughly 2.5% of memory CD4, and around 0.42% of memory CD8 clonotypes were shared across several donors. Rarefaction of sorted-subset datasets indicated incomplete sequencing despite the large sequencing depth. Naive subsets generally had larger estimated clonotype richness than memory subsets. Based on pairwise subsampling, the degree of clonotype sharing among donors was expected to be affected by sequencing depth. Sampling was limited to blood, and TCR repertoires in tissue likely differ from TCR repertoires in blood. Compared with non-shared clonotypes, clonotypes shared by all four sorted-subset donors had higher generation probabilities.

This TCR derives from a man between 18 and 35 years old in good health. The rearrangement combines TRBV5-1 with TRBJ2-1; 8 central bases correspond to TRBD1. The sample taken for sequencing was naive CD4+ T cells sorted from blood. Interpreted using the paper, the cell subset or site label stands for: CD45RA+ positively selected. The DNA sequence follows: TGCGCCAGCGGCTCTGGACAGGGCTTCTACAATGAGCAGTTCTTC. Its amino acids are CASGSGQGFYNEQFF.